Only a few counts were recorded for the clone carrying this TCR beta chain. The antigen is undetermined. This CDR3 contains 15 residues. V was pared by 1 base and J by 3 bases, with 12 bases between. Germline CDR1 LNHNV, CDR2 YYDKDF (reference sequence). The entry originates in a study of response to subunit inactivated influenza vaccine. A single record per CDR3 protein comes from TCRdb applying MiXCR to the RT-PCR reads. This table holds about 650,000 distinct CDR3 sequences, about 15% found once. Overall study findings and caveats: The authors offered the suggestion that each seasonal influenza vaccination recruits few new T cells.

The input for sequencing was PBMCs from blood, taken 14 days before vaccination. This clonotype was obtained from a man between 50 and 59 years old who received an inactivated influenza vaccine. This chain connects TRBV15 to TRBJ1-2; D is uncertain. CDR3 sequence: CATSRGAGEHYGYTF. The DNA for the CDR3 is TGTGCCACCAGCAGAGGGGCAGGAGAGCACTATGGCTACACCTTC. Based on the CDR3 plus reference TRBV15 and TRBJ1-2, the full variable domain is DAMVIQNPRYQVTQFGKPVTLSCSQTLNHNVMYWYQQKSSQAPKLLFHYYDKDFNNEADTPDNFQSRRPNTSFCFLDIRSPGLGDTAMYLCATSRGAGEHYGYTFGSGTRLTVV.